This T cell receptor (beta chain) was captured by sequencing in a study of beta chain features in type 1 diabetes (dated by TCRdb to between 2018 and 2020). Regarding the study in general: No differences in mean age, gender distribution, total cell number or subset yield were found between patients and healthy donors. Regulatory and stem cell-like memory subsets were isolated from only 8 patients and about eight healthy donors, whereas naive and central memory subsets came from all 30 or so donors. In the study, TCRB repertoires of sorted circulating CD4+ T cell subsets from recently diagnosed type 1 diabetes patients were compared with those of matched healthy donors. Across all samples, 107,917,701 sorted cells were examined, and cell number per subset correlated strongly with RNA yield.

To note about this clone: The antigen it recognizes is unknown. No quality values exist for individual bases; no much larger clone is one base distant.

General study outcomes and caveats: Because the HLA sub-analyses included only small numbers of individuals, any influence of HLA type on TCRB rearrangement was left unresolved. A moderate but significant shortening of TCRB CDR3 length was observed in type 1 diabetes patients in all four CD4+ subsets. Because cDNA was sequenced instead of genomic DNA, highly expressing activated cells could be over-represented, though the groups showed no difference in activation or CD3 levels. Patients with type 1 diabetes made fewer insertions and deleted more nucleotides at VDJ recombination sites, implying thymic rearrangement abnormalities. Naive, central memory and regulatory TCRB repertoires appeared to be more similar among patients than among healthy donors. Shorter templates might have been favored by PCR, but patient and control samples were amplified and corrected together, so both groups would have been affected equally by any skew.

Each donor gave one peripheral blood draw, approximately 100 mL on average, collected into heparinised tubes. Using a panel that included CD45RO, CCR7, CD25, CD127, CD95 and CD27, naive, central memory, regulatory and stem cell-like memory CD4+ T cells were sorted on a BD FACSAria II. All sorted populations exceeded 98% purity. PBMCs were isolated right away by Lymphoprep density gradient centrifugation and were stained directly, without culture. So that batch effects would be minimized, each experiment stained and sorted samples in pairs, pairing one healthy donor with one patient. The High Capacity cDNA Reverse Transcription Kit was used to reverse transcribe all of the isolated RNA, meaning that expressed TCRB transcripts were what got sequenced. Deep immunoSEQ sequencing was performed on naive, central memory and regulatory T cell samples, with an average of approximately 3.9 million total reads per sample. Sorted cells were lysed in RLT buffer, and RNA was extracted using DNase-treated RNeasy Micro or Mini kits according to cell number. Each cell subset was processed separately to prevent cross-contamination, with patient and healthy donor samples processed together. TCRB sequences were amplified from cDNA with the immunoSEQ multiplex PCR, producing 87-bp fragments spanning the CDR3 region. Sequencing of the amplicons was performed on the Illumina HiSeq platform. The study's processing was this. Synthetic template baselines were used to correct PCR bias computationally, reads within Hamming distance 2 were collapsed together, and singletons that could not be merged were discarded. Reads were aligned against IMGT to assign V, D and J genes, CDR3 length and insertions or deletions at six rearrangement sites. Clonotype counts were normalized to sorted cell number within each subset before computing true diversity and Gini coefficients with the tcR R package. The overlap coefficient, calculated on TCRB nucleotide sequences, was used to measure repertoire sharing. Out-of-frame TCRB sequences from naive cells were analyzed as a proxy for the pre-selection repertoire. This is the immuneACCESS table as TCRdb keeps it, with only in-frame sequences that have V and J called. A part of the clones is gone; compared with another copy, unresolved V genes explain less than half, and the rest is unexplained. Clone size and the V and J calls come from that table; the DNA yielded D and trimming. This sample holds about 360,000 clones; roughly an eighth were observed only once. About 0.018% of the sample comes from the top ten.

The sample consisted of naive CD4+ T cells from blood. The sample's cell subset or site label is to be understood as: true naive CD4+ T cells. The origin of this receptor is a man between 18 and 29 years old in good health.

The encoded CDR3 is CASSPSGPLGGTQYF. The nucleotide sequence is TGTGCCAGCAGCCCTAGCGGGCCTTTGGGGGGTACGCAGTATTTT. Recombination linked TRBV7-2 to TRBJ2-3, and 8 bases in between align with TRBD2. Based on the germline V gene, the CDR1 and CDR2 sequences are SGHTA and FQGNSA. CDR3 length: 15 amino acids, cysteine to phenylalanine. Only CDR3 DNA remains: 45 bases, in frame from the first base. Here V drops 5 bases and J drops 8 bases, and the junction holds 12 bases not matched to any gene.